This is a list of T cell receptor beta chains from one sample in a study of shared clonotypes between healthy human individuals. Assay: immunoSEQ multiplex PCR; the TCRdb copy retains only in-frame clones and omits some. Counted here are about 2 million clones, just under 95% occurring once; the ten biggest clones make up about 1.1%. The sample consisted of naive CD8+ T cells sorted from blood. Receptors originate from a man younger than 35 in good health. CDR3s include the opening cysteine and the closing phenylalanine or tryptophan. The D gene is left open where the match is weak. Clone size is stated in some rows and not others, as once, few, many or a class when expanded.

>TRBD1|-|TRBJ2-7|TRBV2
CASSADRGFYEQYF
TGTGCCAGCAGTGCCGACAGGGGGTTCTACGAGCAGTACTTC
>-|-|TRBJ2-3|TRBV4-1
CASSQEPSRGTDTQYF
TGCGCCAGCAGCCAAGAACCCTCGAGGGGCACAGATACGCAGTATTTT
>-|few|TRBJ2-3|TRBV9
CASSVVDSTDTQYF
TGTGCCAGCAGCGTAGTGGACAGCACAGATACGCAGTATTTT
>-|-|TRBJ2-7|TRBV4-3
CASSQDTGGAYEQYF
TGCGCCAGCAGCCAAGATACCGGGGGCGCTTACGAGCAGTACTTC
>TRBD1|-|TRBJ1-4|TRBV27
CASSPFNGQDFNEKLFF
TGTGCCAGCAGTCCCTTTAACGGACAGGACTTTAATGAAAAACTGTTTTTT
>TRBD1|-|TRBJ1-5|TRBV5-6
CASSLWDRGLGQPQHF
TGTGCCAGCAGCCTGTGGGACAGGGGTTTAGGTCAGCCCCAGCATTTT
>-|-|TRBJ1-1|TRBV4-1
CASSQDSRHPTGDTEAFF
TGCGCCAGCAGCCAAGATTCCAGACACCCTACGGGGGACACTGAAGCTTTCTTT
>-|-|TRBJ1-3|TRBV5-1
CASSRVGAGNTIYF
TGCGCCAGCAGCCGGGTCGGGGCCGGAAACACCATATATTTT
>-|-|TRBJ1-5|TRBV30
CAWSGGRIGREQPQHF
TGTGCCTGGAGTGGGGGGAGGATAGGCCGGGAACAGCCCCAGCATTTT
>-|-|TRBJ1-2|TRBV6-6
CASTGGRGYTF
TGTGCCAGCACCGGGGGGCGGGGCTACACCTTC